The rows below give T cell receptor beta chains drawn from one sample of a study of post-analysis software for immune sequencing data. TCRdb used MiXCR to reprocess the PCR reads, holding one entry per CDR3 protein. The sample has around 710,000 distinct CDR3 sequences; about 45% are singletons. Sequencing was carried out using blood. Receptors were obtained from a girl aged 5-17 years with multiple sclerosis. CDR3s include the opening cysteine and the closing phenylalanine or tryptophan. A D gene is named only where the DNA matches it firmly. The size entry is marked missing in some rows and otherwise reads once, few, many or a size class.

abundance: -
d_gene: TRBD1
j_gene: TRBJ1-5
v_gene: TRBV15
CDR3nt: TGTGCCACCAAGAAGAACAGGGGGACCAATCAGCCCCAGCATTTT
CDR3aa: CATKKNRGTNQPQHF

abundance: -
d_gene: -
j_gene: TRBJ2-2
v_gene: TRBV4-3
CDR3nt: TGCGCCAGCAGCCAATTCTCCGGGCCCGGGGGCGCTTCCGGGGAGCTGTTTTTT
CDR3aa: CASSQFSGPGGASGELFF

abundance: -
d_gene: -
j_gene: TRBJ1-5
v_gene: TRBV7-2
CDR3nt: TGTGCCAGCAGCCTGGCCGGGTATAGCAATCAGCCCCAGCATTTT
CDR3aa: CASSLAGYSNQPQHF

abundance: few
d_gene: TRBD1
j_gene: TRBJ2-7
v_gene: TRBV11-2
CDR3nt: TGTGCCAGCAGCTTATATTCTGGGACAGGGTTCCTCGAGCAGTACTTC
CDR3aa: CASSLYSGTGFLEQYF

abundance: -
d_gene: -
j_gene: TRBJ2-5
v_gene: TRBV19
CDR3nt: TGTGCCAGTAGTATCTCCAGAGCAGAGACCCAGTACTTC
CDR3aa: CASSISRAETQYF

abundance: few
d_gene: -
j_gene: TRBJ2-7
v_gene: TRBV6-6
CDR3nt: TGTGCCAGCAGTCCCCTTGGGGGGAGCTCCTACGAGCAGTACTTC
CDR3aa: CASSPLGGSSYEQYF

abundance: few
d_gene: TRBD2
j_gene: TRBJ2-7
v_gene: TRBV10-3
CDR3nt: TGTGCCATCAGTGATAGGGGACTATCTACTAACTTTATGTACGAGCAGTACTTC
CDR3aa: CAISDRGLSTNFMYEQYF

abundance: -
d_gene: -
j_gene: TRBJ2-3
v_gene: TRBV7-9
CDR3nt: TGTGCCAGCAGCTTAATAGGGGTTGGTGATACGCAGTATTTT
CDR3aa: CASSLIGVGDTQYF

abundance: -
d_gene: TRBD1
j_gene: TRBJ2-7
v_gene: TRBV7-2
CDR3nt: TGTGCCAGCAGCTTAGTGGCAGGGGGCTTTTACGAGCAGTACTTC
CDR3aa: CASSLVAGGFYEQYF

abundance: -
d_gene: TRBD2
j_gene: TRBJ2-1
v_gene: TRBV7-2
CDR3nt: TGTGCCAGCAACCTTATTAGCGGGAGGAGCAATGAGCAGTTCTTC
CDR3aa: CASNLISGRSNEQFF

abundance: -
d_gene: TRBD2
j_gene: TRBJ2-5
v_gene: TRBV20-1
CDR3nt: TGCAGTGCTAGATCTCCCCTAGCGGGAGGGGGTGAGACCCAGTACTTC
CDR3aa: CSARSPLAGGGETQYF

abundance: few
d_gene: TRBD2
j_gene: TRBJ2-1
v_gene: TRBV5-1
CDR3nt: TGCGCCAGCAGCTTGGACCCTAGCGGGAGGGCCCATGAGCAGTTCTTC
CDR3aa: CASSLDPSGRAHEQFF

abundance: -
d_gene: TRBD2
j_gene: TRBJ2-7
v_gene: TRBV19
CDR3nt: TGTGCCAGTAGTATCGGACTAGCGCGCTCCTACGAGCAGTACTTC
CDR3aa: CASSIGLARSYEQYF

abundance: few
d_gene: -
j_gene: TRBJ2-6
v_gene: TRBV24-1
CDR3nt: TGTGCCACCAGTGATTTGGACAGGTCTGGGGCCAACGTCCTGACTTTC
CDR3aa: CATSDLDRSGANVLTF

abundance: -
d_gene: TRBD1
j_gene: TRBJ1-6
v_gene: TRBV12-3/TRBV12-4
CDR3nt: TGTGCCAGCAGCGGACAGGACTATTCACCCCTCCACTTT
CDR3aa: CASSGQDYSPLHF

abundance: -
d_gene: -
j_gene: TRBJ2-3
v_gene: TRBV11-2
CDR3nt: TGTGCCAGCAGCTTAGATGGGAGAAGGGGCGCGGGAAGAGATACGCAGTATTTT
CDR3aa: CASSLDGRRGAGRDTQYF

abundance: few
d_gene: TRBD1
j_gene: TRBJ1-6
v_gene: TRBV10-3
CDR3nt: TGTGCCATCGCGCGGGACAGGGGGGAATCACCCCTCCACTTT
CDR3aa: CAIARDRGESPLHF

abundance: -
d_gene: TRBD2
j_gene: TRBJ2-5
v_gene: TRBV20-1
CDR3nt: TGCAGTGCTAGAGATTCGTTGACGGGAGGGCCCTACGGGCAGTACTTC
CDR3aa: CSARDSLTGGPYGQYF

abundance: -
d_gene: TRBD2
j_gene: TRBJ2-5
v_gene: TRBV5-1
CDR3nt: TGCGCCAGCAGCTTGGCCGACGGGGGGGCCCAAGAGACCCAGTACTTC
CDR3aa: CASSLADGGAQETQYF

abundance: -
d_gene: -
j_gene: TRBJ2-5
v_gene: TRBV2
CDR3nt: TGTGCGGGGGCGTTCCAAGAGACCCAGTACTTC
CDR3aa: CAGAFQETQYF

abundance: -
d_gene: -
j_gene: TRBJ2-3
v_gene: TRBV2
CDR3nt: TGTGCCAGCCCCCCCTTCCAGGGGATCACAGATACGCAGTATTTT
CDR3aa: CASPPFQGITDTQYF

abundance: -
d_gene: -
j_gene: TRBJ2-3
v_gene: TRBV6-1
CDR3nt: TGTGCCAGCAGTGAGGGGGCTGTCGGGAATACGCAGTATTTT
CDR3aa: CASSEGAVGNTQYF

abundance: -
d_gene: TRBD2
j_gene: TRBJ2-1
v_gene: TRBV30
CDR3nt: TGTGCCTGGAGTGTAGTCGTCCTAGCGGGAATATACGACAATGAGCAGTTCTTC
CDR3aa: CAWSVVVLAGIYDNEQFF

abundance: -
d_gene: -
j_gene: TRBJ2-6
v_gene: TRBV6-1
CDR3nt: TGTGCCAGCAGTGACAACCGGGCTGGGGCCAACGTCCTGACTTTC
CDR3aa: CASSDNRAGANVLTF

abundance: few
d_gene: -
j_gene: TRBJ1-1
v_gene: TRBV20-1
CDR3nt: TGCAGTGCTAGATGGAACACTGAAGCTTTCTTT
CDR3aa: CSARWNTEAFF

abundance: -
d_gene: -
j_gene: TRBJ2-7
v_gene: TRBV12-3/TRBV12-4
CDR3nt: TGTGCCAGCAGCCCGTACGGACAAACCTACGAGCAGTACTTC
CDR3aa: CASSPYGQTYEQYF

abundance: -
d_gene: -
j_gene: TRBJ2-5
v_gene: TRBV28
CDR3nt: TGTGCCAGCAGTTCGGGGGTGGGGCAGGGGCTCGAGACCCAGTACTTC
CDR3aa: CASSSGVGQGLETQYF

abundance: -
d_gene: -
j_gene: TRBJ2-3
v_gene: TRBV29-1
CDR3nt: TGCAGCGTTTTAACGCAGGGTGGCGCAGATACGCAGTATTTT
CDR3aa: CSVLTQGGADTQYF

abundance: -
d_gene: TRBD1
j_gene: TRBJ2-7
v_gene: TRBV7-9
CDR3nt: TGTGCCAGCAGCCCCGTTCGGGGACAGAATTCATACGAGCAGTACTTC
CDR3aa: CASSPVRGQNSYEQYF

abundance: -
d_gene: -
j_gene: TRBJ2-5
v_gene: TRBV13
CDR3nt: TGTGCCAGCAGCTTAGGAAGGGTGGGGAAGCAGTACTTC
CDR3aa: CASSLGRVGKQYF

abundance: -
d_gene: TRBD2
j_gene: TRBJ2-5
v_gene: TRBV27
CDR3nt: TGTGCCAGCAGTTTATTGGGGGGGGTGAGGGAGACCCAGTACTTC
CDR3aa: CASSLLGGVRETQYF

abundance: few
d_gene: -
j_gene: TRBJ1-6
v_gene: TRBV30
CDR3nt: TGTGCCTTCGACAGAGAGGGTTCACCCCTCCACTTT
CDR3aa: CAFDREGSPLHF

abundance: few
d_gene: -
j_gene: TRBJ1-2
v_gene: TRBV20-1
CDR3nt: TGCAGTGCCACCGGGACAACCTTCGGCTACACCTTC
CDR3aa: CSATGTTFGYTF

abundance: -
d_gene: TRBD1
j_gene: TRBJ1-2
v_gene: TRBV19
CDR3nt: TGTGCCAGTAGGGGGGACAGATCCTATGGCTACACCTTC
CDR3aa: CASRGDRSYGYTF

abundance: -
d_gene: -
j_gene: TRBJ2-7
v_gene: TRBV15
CDR3nt: TGTGCCACCAGCAGAACGGGAACCTACAATGAGCAGTACTTC
CDR3aa: CATSRTGTYNEQYF

abundance: -
d_gene: TRBD1
j_gene: TRBJ1-6
v_gene: TRBV3-1
CDR3nt: TGTGCCAGCAGCCCCGACAGGGGGCATTCACCCCTCCACTTT
CDR3aa: CASSPDRGHSPLHF

abundance: -
d_gene: -
j_gene: TRBJ2-6
v_gene: TRBV7-8
CDR3nt: TGTGCCAGCACCCCTCTCTATGGGGCCAACGTCCTGACTTTC
CDR3aa: CASTPLYGANVLTF

abundance: few
d_gene: -
j_gene: TRBJ2-5
v_gene: TRBV7-2
CDR3nt: TGTGCCAGCAGCATCCTGAACCAGGGGTGGGAGACCCAGTACTTC
CDR3aa: CASSILNQGWETQYF

abundance: few
d_gene: -
j_gene: TRBJ1-1
v_gene: TRBV5-1
CDR3nt: TGCGCCAGCAGCACTCTCCGGGCTCAGAACACTGAAGCTTTCTTT
CDR3aa: CASSTLRAQNTEAFF

abundance: -
d_gene: TRBD1
j_gene: TRBJ2-7
v_gene: TRBV7-8
CDR3nt: TGTGCCAGCAGCTTAGGATACAGGGGAGCGCAATACGAGCAGTACTTC
CDR3aa: CASSLGYRGAQYEQYF

abundance: -
d_gene: -
j_gene: TRBJ1-5
v_gene: TRBV6-6
CDR3nt: TGTGCCAGCAAGTATAGCCGGGATAGCAATCAGCCCCAGCATTTT
CDR3aa: CASKYSRDSNQPQHF

abundance: -
d_gene: TRBD1
j_gene: TRBJ2-7
v_gene: TRBV6-2/TRBV6-3
CDR3nt: TGTGCCAGCGACCAGGGACAGGGCTCCTACGAGCAGTACTTC
CDR3aa: CASDQGQGSYEQYF

abundance: once
d_gene: TRBD2
j_gene: TRBJ2-5
v_gene: TRBV7-6
CDR3nt: TGTGCCAGCAGCTTAGGGACTAGCGGGTGGAGCCAAGAGACCCAGTACTTC
CDR3aa: CASSLGTSGWSQETQYF